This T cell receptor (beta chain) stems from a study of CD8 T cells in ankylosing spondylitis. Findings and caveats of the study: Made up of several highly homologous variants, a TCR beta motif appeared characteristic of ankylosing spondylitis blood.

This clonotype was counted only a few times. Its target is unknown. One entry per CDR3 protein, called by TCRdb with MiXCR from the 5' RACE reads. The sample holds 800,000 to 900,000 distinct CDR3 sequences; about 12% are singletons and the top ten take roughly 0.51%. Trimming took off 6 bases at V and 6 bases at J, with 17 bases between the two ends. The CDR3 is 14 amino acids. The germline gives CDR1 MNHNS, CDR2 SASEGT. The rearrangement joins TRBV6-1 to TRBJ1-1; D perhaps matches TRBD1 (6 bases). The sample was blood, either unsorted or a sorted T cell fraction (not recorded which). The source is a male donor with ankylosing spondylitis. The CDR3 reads CASRGAGVRAEAFF. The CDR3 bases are TGTGCCAGCAGGGGAGCAGGGGTTCGGGCTGAAGCTTTCTTT.